Listed below are T cell receptor beta chains from one sample, sequenced in a study of blood T cell repertoires in COVID-19. Sequencing was performed with immunoSEQ multiplex PCR; in TCRdb, only in-frame clones are kept and a portion is missing. Here the sample spans some 8,000 clones, under 90% being singletons. Input material: peripheral blood. The receptors here all came from a human donor in a cohort sampled during active COVID-19. The CDR3 runs from the conserved cysteine through the conserved F or W.

>TRBJ2-4|TRBV5-1
CASSPRTELAKNIQYF
>TRBJ2-3|TRBV7-9
CASSLGRTPFTDTQYF
>TRBJ1-2|TRBV7-9
CASSLGTGDGYTF
>TRBJ1-1|TRBV19
CASSVRDRGNTEAFF
>TRBJ1-2|TRBV6-5
CASSMAATNYGYTF
>TRBJ1-2|TRBV10-2
CASSDPQGATGYTF
>TRBJ2-7|TRBV11-3
CASSKGQPYEQYF
>TRBJ1-6|TRBV7-9
CASASLQSYNSPLHF
>TRBJ1-3|TRBV7-2
CASSLVGRQGIGSGNTIYF
>TRBJ2-3|TRBV3-1/TRBV3-2
CASSHTGLAGAVGRTDTQYF
>TRBJ2-1|TRBV6-5
CASNTGNEQFF
>TRBJ2-7|TRBV4-1
CASSQAGTGHYEQYF
>TRBJ2-7|TRBV7-3
CASSSTGGYEQYF
>TRBJ2-3|TRBV7-2
CASSLDFYTDTQYF
>TRBJ2-1|TRBV7-3
CASSLLRSTNNEQFF
>TRBJ2-3|TRBV15
CATSRESGISTDTQYF
>TRBJ2-1|TRBV7-3
CASSLSGQGANEQFF
>TRBJ2-1|TRBV7-6
CASSLLGTRGNEQFF
>TRBJ2-2|TRBV7-2
CALGTGYTGELFF
>TRBJ1-2|TRBV21-1
CASSHSVGRDDYGYTF
>TRBJ2-5|TRBV7-3
CASRIGQGMRETQYF
>TRBJ2-5|TRBV10-1
CASSEGQGGQETQYF
>TRBJ1-2|TRBV7-2
CASSGQTNYGYTF
>TRBJ1-1|TRBV6-5
CASTPAAGVGTEAFF
>TRBJ2-3|TRBV5-5
CASSLVIYTDTQYF
>TRBJ2-2|TRBV7-3
CASGLSGVDSGELFF
>TRBJ1-2|TRBV9
CASSRVGVGYTF
>TRBJ1-4|TRBV4-2
CASSQDGATNEKLFF